The source of this T cell receptor beta chain is a study of T cells in localized non-small cell lung cancer. The assay was immunoSEQ multiplex PCR, and TCRdb's table has in-frame clones only and misses some. The data show 4,500 to 5,000 clones, about 32% seen once. The V and J ends lost 3 bases and 0 bases respectively, with 9 bases between them. CDR3 length equals 14 residues. Germline values: CDR1 ENHRY, CDR2 SYGVKD. Sequenced here: lung tumor tissue, sampled before any cancer treatment. The TCR sequence derives from a woman between 35 and 70 years old with stage II squamous cell lung carcinoma. The V call is TRBV10-3, the J call TRBJ2-7; no clear D. The CDR3 bases are TGTGCCATCAGTGAAGCCCCAAGCTCCTACGAGCAGTACTTC. Encoded protein: CAISEAPSSYEQYF.